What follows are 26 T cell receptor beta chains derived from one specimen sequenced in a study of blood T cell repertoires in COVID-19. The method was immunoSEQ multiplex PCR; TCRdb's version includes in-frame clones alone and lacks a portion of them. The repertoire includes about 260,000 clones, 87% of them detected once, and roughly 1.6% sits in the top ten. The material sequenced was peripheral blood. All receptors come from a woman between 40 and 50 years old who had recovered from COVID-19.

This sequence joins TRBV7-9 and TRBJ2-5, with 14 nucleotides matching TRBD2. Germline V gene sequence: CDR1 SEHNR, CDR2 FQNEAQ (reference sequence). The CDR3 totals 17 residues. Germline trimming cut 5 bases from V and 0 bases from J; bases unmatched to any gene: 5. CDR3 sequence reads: CASSPGLAGEYQETQYF. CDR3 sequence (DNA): TGTGCCAGCAGCCCGGGACTAGCGGGGGAGTACCAAGAGACCCAGTACTTC.

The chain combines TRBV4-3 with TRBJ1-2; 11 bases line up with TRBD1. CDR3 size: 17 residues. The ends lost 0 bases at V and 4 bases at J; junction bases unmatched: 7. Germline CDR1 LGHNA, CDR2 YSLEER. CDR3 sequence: CASSQEGGQGVSYGYTF. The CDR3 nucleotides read TGCGCCAGCAGCCAAGAGGGGGGACAGGGGGTAAGCTATGGCTACACCTTC.

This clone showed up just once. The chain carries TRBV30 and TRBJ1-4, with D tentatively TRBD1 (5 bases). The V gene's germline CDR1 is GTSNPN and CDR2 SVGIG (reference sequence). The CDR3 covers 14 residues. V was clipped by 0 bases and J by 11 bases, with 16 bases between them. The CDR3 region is CAWSVWAVGGKLFF. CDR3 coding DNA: TGTGCCTGGAGTGTATGGGCAGTCGGGGGGAAACTGTTTTTT. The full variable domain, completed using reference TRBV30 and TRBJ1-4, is SQTIHQWPATLVQPVGSPLSLECTVEGTSNPNLYWYRQAAGRGLQLLFYSVGIGQISSEVPQNLSASRPQDRQFILSSKKLLLSDSGFYLCAWSVWAVGGKLFFGSGTQLSVL.

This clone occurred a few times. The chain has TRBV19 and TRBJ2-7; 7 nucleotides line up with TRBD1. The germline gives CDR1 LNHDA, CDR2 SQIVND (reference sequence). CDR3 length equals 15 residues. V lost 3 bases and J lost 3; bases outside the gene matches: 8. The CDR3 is CASSMEGQAYYEQYF. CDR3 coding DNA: TGTGCCAGTAGTATGGAAGGACAGGCCTACTACGAGCAGTACTTC. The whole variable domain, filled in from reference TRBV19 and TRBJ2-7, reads DGGITQSPKYLFRKEGQNVTLSCEQNLNHDAMYWYRQDPGQGLRLIYYSQIVNDFQKGDIAEGYSVSREKKESFPLTVTSAQKNPTAFYLCASSMEGQAYYEQYFGPGTRLTVT.

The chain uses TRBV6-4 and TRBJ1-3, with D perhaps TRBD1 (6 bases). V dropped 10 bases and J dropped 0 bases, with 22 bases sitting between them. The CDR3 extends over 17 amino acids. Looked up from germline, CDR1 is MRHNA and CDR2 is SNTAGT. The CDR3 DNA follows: TGTGCCACCTGGATACAGGGCTCCCCTTTCTCTGGAAACACCATATATTTT. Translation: CATWIQGSPFSGNTIYF.

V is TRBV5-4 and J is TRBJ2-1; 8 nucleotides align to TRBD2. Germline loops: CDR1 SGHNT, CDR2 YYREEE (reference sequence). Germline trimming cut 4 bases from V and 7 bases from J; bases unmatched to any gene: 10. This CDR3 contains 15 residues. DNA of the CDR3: TGTGCCAGCAGCCGTCAGGGGACGGGAGGGAATGAGCAGTTCTTC. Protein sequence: CASSRQGTGGNEQFF.

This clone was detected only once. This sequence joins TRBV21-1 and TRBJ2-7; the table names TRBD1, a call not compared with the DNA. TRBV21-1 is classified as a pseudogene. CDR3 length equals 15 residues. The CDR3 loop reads CASSKGGQDTYEQYF. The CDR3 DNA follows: TGTGCCAGCAGCAAAGGGGGACAGGACACCTACGAGCAGTACTTC.

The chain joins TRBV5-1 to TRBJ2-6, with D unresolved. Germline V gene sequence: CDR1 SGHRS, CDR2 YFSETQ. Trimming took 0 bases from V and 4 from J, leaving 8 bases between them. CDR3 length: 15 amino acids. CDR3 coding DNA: TGCGCCAGCAGCTTGGAACTCTCGGGGGCCAACGTCCTGACTTTC. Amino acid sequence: CASSLELSGANVLTF.

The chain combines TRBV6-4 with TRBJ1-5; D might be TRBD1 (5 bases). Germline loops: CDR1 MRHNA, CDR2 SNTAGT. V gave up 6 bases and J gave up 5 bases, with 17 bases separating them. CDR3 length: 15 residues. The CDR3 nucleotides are TGTGCCAGCAGGGGGGGAGACGTCGAAGATCAGCCCCAGCATTTT. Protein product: CASRGGDVEDQPQHF.

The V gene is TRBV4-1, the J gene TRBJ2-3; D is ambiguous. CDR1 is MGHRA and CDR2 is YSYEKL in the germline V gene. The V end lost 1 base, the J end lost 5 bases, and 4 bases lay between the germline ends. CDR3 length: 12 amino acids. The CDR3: CASSQGRDTQYF. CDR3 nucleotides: TGCGCCAGCAGCCAAGGGAGAGATACGCAGTATTTT.

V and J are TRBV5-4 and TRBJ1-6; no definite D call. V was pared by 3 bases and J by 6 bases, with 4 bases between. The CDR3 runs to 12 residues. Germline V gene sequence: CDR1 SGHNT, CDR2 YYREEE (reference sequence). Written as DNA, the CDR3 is TGTGCCAGCAGCTCACTTAATTCACCCCTCCACTTT. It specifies CASSSLNSPLHF. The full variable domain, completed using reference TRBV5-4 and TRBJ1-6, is ETGVTQSPTHLIKTRGQQVTLRCSSQSGHNTVSWYQQALGQGPQFIFQYYREEENGRGNFPPRFSGLQFPNYSSELNVNALELDDSALYLCASSSLNSPLHFGNGTRLTVT.

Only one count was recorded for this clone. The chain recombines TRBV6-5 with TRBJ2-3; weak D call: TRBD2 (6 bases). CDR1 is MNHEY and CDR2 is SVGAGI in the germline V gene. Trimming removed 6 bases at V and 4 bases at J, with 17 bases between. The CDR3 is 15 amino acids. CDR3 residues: CASSLGGMFSDTQYF. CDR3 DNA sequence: TGTGCCAGCAGCCTGGGGGGAATGTTCTCAGATACGCAGTATTTT.

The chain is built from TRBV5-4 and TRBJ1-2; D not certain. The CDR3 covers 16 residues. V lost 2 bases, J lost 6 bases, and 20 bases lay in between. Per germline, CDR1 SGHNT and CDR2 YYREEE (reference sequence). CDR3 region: CASSLKGSEAQHGYTF. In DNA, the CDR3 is TGTGCCAGCAGCTTAAAGGGTTCGGAGGCCCAACATGGCTACACCTTC.

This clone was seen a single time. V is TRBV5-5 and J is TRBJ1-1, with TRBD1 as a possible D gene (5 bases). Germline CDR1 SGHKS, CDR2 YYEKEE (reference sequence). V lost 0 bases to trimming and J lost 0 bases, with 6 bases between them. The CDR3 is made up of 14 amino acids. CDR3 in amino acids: CASSLGRVNTEAFF. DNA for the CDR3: TGTGCCAGCAGCTTGGGCAGGGTGAACACTGAAGCTTTCTTT.

The CDR3: CAARRSANTGELFF. The CDR3 DNA follows: TGTGCCGCCAGGAGGTCTGCGAACACCGGGGAGCTGTTTTTT. This chain joins TRBV6-5 and TRBJ2-2; possibly TRBD2 for D (5 bases). The germline gives CDR1 MNHEY, CDR2 SVGAGI. This CDR3 region has 14 residues. Trimming cost V 11 bases and J 0 bases, with 13 bases left between them.

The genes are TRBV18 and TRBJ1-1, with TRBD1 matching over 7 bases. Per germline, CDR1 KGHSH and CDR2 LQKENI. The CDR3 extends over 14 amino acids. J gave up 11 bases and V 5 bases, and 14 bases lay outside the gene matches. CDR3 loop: CASSTTGAPEGAFF. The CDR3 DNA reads TGTGCCAGCTCAACTACAGGGGCCCCCGAAGGGGCTTTCTTT.

The CDR3 DNA reads as TGCGCCAGCAGCTGGGGACTAGCTTCGGGCTACGAGCAGTACTTC. Residues: CASSWGLASGYEQYF. This rearrangement joins TRBV5-1 to TRBJ2-7; TRBD2 matches at 9 bases. Germline CDR1 SGHRS, CDR2 YFSETQ. V lost 3 bases and J lost 3; bases outside the gene matches: 7. The CDR3 has 15 amino acids.

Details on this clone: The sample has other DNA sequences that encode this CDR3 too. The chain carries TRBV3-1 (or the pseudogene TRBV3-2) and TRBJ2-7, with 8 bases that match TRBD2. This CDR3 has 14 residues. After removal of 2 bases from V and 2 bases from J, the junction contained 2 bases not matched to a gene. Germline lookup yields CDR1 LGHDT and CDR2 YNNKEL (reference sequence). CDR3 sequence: CASSQSGGAYEQYF. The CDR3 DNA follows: TGTGCCAGCAGCCAATCCGGGGGGGCCTACGAGCAGTACTTC.

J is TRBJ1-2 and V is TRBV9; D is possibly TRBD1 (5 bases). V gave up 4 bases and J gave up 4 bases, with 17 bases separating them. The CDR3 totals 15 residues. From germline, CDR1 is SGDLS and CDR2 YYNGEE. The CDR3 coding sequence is TGTGCCAGCAGCCCACCCAGGGCCGGATCCTATGGCTACACCTTC. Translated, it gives CASSPPRAGSYGYTF.

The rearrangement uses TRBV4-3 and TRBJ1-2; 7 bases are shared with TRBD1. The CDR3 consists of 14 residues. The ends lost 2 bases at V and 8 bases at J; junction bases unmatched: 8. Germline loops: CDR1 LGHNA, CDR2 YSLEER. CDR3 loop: CASSQPGTVAGYTF. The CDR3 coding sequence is TGCGCCAGCAGCCAACCCGGGACAGTAGCCGGCTACACCTTC.

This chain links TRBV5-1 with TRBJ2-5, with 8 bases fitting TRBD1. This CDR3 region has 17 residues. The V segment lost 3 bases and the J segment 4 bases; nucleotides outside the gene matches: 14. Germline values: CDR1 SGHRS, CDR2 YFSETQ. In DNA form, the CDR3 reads TGCGCCAGCAGCTCTGGCGGGACAGGCCCCATCGGAGAGACCCAGTACTTC. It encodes CASSSGGTGPIGETQYF.

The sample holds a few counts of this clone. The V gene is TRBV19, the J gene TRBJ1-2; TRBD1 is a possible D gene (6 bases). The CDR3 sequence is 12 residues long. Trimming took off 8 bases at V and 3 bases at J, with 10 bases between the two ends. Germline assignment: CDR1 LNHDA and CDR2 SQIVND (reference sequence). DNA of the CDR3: TGTGCCAGTGAACAGGGAGACTATGGCTACACCTTC. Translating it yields CASEQGDYGYTF.

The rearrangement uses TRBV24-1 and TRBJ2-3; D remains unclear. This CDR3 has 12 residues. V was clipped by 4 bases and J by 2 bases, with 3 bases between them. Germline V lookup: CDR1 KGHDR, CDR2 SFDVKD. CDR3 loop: CATSDFTDTQYF. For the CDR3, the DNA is TGTGCCACCAGTGACTTCACAGATACGCAGTATTTT.

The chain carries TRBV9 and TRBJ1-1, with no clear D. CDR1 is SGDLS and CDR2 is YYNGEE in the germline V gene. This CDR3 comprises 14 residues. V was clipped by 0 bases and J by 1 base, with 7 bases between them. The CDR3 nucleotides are TGTGCCAGCAGCGTAGTAGCGGAGAACACTGAAGCTTTCTTT. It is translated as CASSVVAENTEAFF.

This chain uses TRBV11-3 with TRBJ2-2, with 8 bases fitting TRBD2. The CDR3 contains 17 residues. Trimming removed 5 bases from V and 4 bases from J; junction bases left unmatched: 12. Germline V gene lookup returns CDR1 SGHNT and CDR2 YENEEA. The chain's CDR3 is CASSPKAGGHATGELFF. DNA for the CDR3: TGTGCCAGCAGCCCCAAGGCGGGGGGACACGCCACCGGGGAGCTGTTTTTT.

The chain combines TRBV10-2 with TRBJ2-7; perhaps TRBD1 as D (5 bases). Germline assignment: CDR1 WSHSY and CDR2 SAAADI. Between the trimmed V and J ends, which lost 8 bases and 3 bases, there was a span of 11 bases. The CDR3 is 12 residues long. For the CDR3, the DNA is TGCGCCAGCGGCCAGGGATTCTACGAGCAGTACTTC. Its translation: CASGQGFYEQYF.